The clone carrying this T cell receptor beta chain showed up just a few times. No antigen is known for it. The sample comes from a study of T-cell memory formation after mild COVID-19. TCRdb redid the calling of the 5' RACE reads with MiXCR, one entry per CDR3 protein. The sample has 200,000 to 300,000 distinct CDR3 sequences, 8.5% to 9.5% seen once. Study-level findings and limits: Confirmation of SARS-CoV-2 specificity was lacking for second-wave clones peaking day 37.

The sequence was collected from a man between 18 and 29 years old who had mild COVID-19 (a few samples of this study predate the infection). Cell type and time point are not known. The sequenced material came from PBMCs or a T cell subset sorted from them (not recorded which).

CDR3 nucleotides: TGCAGAGGTGGAGCGGGGGGGAGCACAGATACGCAGTATTTT. This codes for CRGGAGGSTDTQYF. The chain combines TRBV20-1 with TRBJ2-3; 10 bases map to TRBD2. Germline lookup yields CDR1 DFQATT and CDR2 SNEGSKA (reference sequence). This CDR3 has 14 amino acids.